A single T cell receptor beta chain is shown here with its context. Its cognate antigen has yet to be identified. The junction does not match germline at one end; this may be a read error. Other DNA sequences in the same sample also yield this CDR3. The record originates from a study of graft-versus-host responses after intestinal transplantation (dated by TCRdb to the early 2020s). About the study as a whole: Recipients received multivisceral, liver-intestinal, or isolated intestinal transplants. Every recipient was given anti-thymocyte globulin induction, followed by approximately 3 years of maintenance tacrolimus and steroids. Donor T cell macrochimerism was defined as a peak of at least 4% donor T cells among recipient peripheral blood mononuclear cells. Samples from three later patients were sequenced in-house on an Illumina MiSeq with MiXCR processing rather than by the commercial service. Bulk TCR-beta CDR3 sequencing was used to track graft-versus-host and host-versus-graft alloreactive T cell clones in the graft, circulation and bone marrow after intestinal transplantation. The cohort enrolled about two dozen intestinal transplant recipients, one of whom was a retransplant, and a few patients without pretransplant specimens were excluded. Alloreactive clones were identified by sequencing pre-transplant mixed lymphocyte reaction products and comparing these products with unstimulated pre-transplant donor and recipient T cells.

The method behind the library was the immunoSEQ multiplex PCR assay. For most patients, genomic DNA was isolated with the Qiagen DNeasy Blood and Tissue Kit and sent frozen to Adaptive Biotechnologies for TCR sequencing. Adaptive Biotechnologies carried out high-throughput TCR-beta CDR3 sequencing of genomic DNA for most patients. The authors' analysis ran thus. TCR sequencing data for over 15 patients were retrieved from Adaptive's ImmunoSEQ software; a few other patients were processed with MiXCR and VDJtools. To correct CD4 versus CD8 sorting errors, sequences present in both subsets at a frequency ratio below 5:1 were removed. CDR3 nucleotide sequences shared between donor and recipient were removed because the origin of such sequences could not be assigned. To be classed as alloreactive, a clone needed at least 2-fold expansion over unstimulated cells and a minimum CFSE-low frequency of 0.002% (template counts) or 0.001% (read counts). Clones were considered mappable if detected in sequenced pre-transplant spleen, lymph node, or MLR CFSE-low populations of the donor or recipient. Cumulative frequency of alloreactive clones was calculated as a percentage of all sequences weighted by copy number. The table comes from immuneACCESS by way of TCRdb, which keeps in-frame sequences with V and J called. Part of the clones is missing from these tables; in studies checked, under half for an unresolved V gene and the rest for unknown reasons. That table furnishes V, J and clone size, whereas the DNA furnished D and trimming. For this sample there are over 100,000 clones; approximately 92% appear just once. Jointly, the top ten make up about 0.2% of the sample.

From the cysteine up to the phenylalanine, the CDR3 has a length of 14 residues. Left in the record is the CDR3 DNA by itself, 42 bases read in frame from the first base. The CDR1 and CDR2 encoded by the germline V gene are MNHEY and SVGAGI. The sample's time point label, decoded: cells obtained before transplantation from donor or recipient. CD3+CD4+ and CD3+CD8+ populations were FACS-sorted from unstimulated pre-transplant donor and recipient cells taken from spleen or lymph nodes. Overall study outcomes, separate from this receptor: Patients with donor T cell macrochimerism had high GvH to HvG T cell clonal ratios in their allografts. The conclusions were limited by the relatively low number and heterogeneity of the intestinal transplant patients. GvH clones were found in recipient bone marrow, and some of the GvH clones appeared earlier in ileal mucosa or blood, which is consistent with an intestinal mucosal origin. Early after transplant, declines in HvG clones were associated with peak levels of circulating GvH clones.

The chain is encoded by TRBV6-5 joined to TRBJ2-1; the central 7 bases match TRBD2. Sequenced material: unstimulated CD4+ T cells sorted from spleen or lymph node cells, taken before transplant. This receptor was identified in a human donor who was the organ donor for an intestinal transplant. The DNA sequence reads TGTGCCAGCAGTCAGCGGGGAACCTATAATGAGCAGTTCTTC. Its translation is CASSQRGTYNEQFF.